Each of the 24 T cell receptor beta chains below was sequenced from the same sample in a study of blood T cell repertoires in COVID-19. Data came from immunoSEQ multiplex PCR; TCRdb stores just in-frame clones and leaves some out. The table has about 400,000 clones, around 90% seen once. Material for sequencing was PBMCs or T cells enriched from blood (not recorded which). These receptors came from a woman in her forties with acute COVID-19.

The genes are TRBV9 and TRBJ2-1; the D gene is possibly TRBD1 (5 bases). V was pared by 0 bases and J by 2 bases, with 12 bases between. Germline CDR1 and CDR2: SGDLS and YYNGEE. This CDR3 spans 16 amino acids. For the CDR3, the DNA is TGTGCCAGCAGCGTAGCAGGTCAAGGGGCCTACAATGAGCAGTTCTTC. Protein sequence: CASSVAGQGAYNEQFF.

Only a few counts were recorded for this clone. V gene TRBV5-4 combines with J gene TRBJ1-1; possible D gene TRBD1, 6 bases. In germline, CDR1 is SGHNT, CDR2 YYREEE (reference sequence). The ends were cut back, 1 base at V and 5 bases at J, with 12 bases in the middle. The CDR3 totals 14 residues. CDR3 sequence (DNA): TGTGCCAGCAGCTTGCTGGGGGCGAGGACTGAAGCTTTCTTT. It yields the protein CASSLLGARTEAFF.

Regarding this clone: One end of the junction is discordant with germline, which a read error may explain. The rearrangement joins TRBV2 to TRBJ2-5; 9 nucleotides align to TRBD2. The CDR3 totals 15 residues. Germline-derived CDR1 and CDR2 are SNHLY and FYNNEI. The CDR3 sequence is CANSDSAGGQETQYF. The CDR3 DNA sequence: TGTGCCAACAGTGACTCAGCGGGGGGACAAGAGACCCAGTACTTC.

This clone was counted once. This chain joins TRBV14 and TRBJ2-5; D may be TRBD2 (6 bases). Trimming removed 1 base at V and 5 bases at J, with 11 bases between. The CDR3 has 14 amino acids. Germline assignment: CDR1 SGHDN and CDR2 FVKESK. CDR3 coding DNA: TGTGCCAGCAGCCAAGCCTTAGGGAGGGAGACCCAGTACTTC. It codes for CASSQALGRETQYF.

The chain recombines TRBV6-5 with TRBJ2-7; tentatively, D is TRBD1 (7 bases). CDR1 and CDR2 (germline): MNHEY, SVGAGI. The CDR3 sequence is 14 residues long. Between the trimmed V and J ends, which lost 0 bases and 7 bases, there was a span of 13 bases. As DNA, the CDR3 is TGTGCCAGCAGTTACTCGAACAGGGGAGGTGAGCAGTACTTC. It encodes CASSYSNRGGEQYF.

This CDR3 is CAWSPTVTYEQYF. CDR3 sequence (DNA): TGTGCCTGGAGTCCGACAGTTACCTACGAGCAGTACTTC. The chain employs TRBV30 and TRBJ2-7, with D possibly matching TRBD1 (5 bases). In germline, CDR1 is GTSNPN, CDR2 SVGIG (reference sequence). The V end lost 2 bases, the J end lost 2 bases, and 10 bases lay between the germline ends. The CDR3 loop spans 13 amino acids.

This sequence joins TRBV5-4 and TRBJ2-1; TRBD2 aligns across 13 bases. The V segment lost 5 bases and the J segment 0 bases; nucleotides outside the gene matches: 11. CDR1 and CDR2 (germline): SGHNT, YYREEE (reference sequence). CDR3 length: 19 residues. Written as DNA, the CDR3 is TGTGCCAGCAGGCCTAAGACTAGCGGGGGGACGAGCTCCTACAATGAGCAGTTCTTC. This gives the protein CASRPKTSGGTSSYNEQFF.

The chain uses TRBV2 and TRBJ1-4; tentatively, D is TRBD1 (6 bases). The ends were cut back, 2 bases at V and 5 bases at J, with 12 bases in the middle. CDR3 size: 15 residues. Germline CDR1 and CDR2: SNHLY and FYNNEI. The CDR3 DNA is TGTGCCAGCAGTGAACGGCAGGGGAGAAATGAAAAACTGTTTTTT. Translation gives CASSERQGRNEKLFF.

CDR3 DNA sequence: TGCGCCAGCAGCCAAGCTTTATCGAGCGAAAAACTGTTTTTT. Residues: CASSQALSSEKLFF. The V and J genes are TRBV4-1 and TRBJ1-4; D call uncertain. This CDR3 region has 14 residues. CDR1 and CDR2 from the germline V gene are MGHRA and YSYEKL. Trimming took 1 base from V and 8 from J, leaving 11 bases between them.

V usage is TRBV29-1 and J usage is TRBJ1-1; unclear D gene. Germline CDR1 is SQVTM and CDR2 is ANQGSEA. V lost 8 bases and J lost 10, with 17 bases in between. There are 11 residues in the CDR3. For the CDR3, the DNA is TGCAGCTCTGTCGTGAGGTCGCGAGCTTTCTTT. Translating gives CSSVVRSRAFF.

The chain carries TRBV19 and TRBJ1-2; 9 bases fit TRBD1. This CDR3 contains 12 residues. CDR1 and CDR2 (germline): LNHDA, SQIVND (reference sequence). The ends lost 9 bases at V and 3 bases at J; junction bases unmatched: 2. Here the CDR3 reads CASRDRDYGYTF. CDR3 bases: TGTGCCAGCCGGGACAGGGACTATGGCTACACCTTC.

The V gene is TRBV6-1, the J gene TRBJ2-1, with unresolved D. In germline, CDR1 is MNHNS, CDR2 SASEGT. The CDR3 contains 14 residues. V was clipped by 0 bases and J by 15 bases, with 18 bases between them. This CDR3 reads CASSEAAVEASPFF. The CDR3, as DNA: TGTGCCAGCAGTGAAGCGGCCGTTGAGGCTAGTCCGTTCTTC.

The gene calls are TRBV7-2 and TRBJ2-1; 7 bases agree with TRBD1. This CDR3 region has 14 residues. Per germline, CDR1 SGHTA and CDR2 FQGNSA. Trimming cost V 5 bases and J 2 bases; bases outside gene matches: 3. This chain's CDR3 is CASSPGTAYNEQFF. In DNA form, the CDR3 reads TGTGCCAGCAGCCCCGGGACAGCCTACAATGAGCAGTTCTTC.

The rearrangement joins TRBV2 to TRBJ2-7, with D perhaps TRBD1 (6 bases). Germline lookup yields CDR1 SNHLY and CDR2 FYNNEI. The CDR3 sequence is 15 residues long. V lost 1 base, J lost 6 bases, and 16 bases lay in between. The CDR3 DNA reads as TGTGCCAGCAGTGAAGATTACAGGGTATCACTCGAGCAGTACTTC. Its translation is CASSEDYRVSLEQYF.

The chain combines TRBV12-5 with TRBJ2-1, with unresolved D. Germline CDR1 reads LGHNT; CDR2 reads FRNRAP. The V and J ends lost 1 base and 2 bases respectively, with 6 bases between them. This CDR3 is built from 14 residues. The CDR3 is CASGLGLAYNEQFF. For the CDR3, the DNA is TGTGCTAGTGGTTTGGGCCTAGCCTACAATGAGCAGTTCTTC.

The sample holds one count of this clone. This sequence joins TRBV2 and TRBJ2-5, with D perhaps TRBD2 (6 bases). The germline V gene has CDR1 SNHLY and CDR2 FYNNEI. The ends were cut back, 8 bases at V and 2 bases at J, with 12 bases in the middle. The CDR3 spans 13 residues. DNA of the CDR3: TGTGCCAGCTGTCCGGGGGTACAAGAGACCCAGTACTTC. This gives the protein CASCPGVQETQYF.

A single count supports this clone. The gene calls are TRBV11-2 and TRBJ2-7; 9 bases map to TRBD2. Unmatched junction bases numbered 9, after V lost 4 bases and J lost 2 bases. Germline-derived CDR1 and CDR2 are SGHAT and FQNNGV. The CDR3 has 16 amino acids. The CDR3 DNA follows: TGTGCCAGCAGCTATGGGATAGCGGGAGTCACCTACGAGCAGTACTTC. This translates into CASSYGIAGVTYEQYF.

The CDR3 sequence: CASSRLDRFSYEQYF. CDR3 DNA: TGTGCCAGCAGCCGGTTGGACAGATTCTCCTACGAGCAGTACTTC. The chain couples TRBV3-1 (or the pseudogene TRBV3-2) to TRBJ2-7, with D perhaps TRBD1 (6 bases). V was trimmed by 4 bases and J by 0 bases, leaving 13 bases between them. Germline loops: CDR1 LGHDT, CDR2 YNNKEL (reference sequence). The CDR3 covers 15 residues.

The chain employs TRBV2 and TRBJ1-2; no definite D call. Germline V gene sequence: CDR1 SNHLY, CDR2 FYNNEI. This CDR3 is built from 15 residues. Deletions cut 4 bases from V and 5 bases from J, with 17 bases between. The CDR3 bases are TGTGCCAGCAGTGGTCATGGAGGAATTGTGTATGGCTACACCTTC. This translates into CASSGHGGIVYGYTF. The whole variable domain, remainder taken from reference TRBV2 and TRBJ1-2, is EPEVTQTPSHQVTQMGQEVILRCVPISNHLYFYWYRQILGQKVEFLVSFYNNEISEKSEIFDDQFSVERPDGSNFTLKIRSTKLEDSAMYFCASSGHGGIVYGYTFGSGTRLTVV.

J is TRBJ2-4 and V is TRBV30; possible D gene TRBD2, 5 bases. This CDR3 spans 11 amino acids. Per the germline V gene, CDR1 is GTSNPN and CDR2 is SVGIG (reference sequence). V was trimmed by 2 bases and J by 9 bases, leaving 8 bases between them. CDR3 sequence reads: CAWSIGSIQYF. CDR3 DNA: TGTGCCTGGAGTATAGGGAGCATTCAGTACTTC.

CDR3 protein: CASSRGADGNTIYF. CDR3 DNA: TGTGCCAGCTCTCGGGGGGCAGATGGAAACACCATATATTTT. The chain couples TRBV6-5 to TRBJ1-3; D perhaps matches TRBD1 (6 bases). Germline V lookup: CDR1 MNHEY, CDR2 SVGAGI. CDR3 length: 14 residues. V was trimmed by 8 bases and J by 3 bases, leaving 14 bases between them.

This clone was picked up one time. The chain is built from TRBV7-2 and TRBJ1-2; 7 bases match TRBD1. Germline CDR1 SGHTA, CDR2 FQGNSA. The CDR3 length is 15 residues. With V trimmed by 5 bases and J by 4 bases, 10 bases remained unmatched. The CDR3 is CASSPRKGQVYGYTF. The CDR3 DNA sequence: TGTGCCAGCAGCCCCCGGAAAGGACAGGTCTATGGCTACACCTTC. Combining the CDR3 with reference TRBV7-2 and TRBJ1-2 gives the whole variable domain GAGVSQSPSNKVTEKGKDVELRCDPISGHTALYWYRQSLGQGLEFLIYFQGNSAPDKSGLPSDRFSAERTGGSVSTLTIQRTQQEDSAVYLCASSPRKGQVYGYTFGSGTRLTVV.

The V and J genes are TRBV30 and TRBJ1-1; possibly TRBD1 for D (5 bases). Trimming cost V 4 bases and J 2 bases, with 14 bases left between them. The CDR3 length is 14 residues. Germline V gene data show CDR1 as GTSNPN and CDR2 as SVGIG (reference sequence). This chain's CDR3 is CAWTPDRVNTEAFF. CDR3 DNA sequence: TGTGCCTGGACCCCTGACAGAGTTAACACTGAAGCTTTCTTT.

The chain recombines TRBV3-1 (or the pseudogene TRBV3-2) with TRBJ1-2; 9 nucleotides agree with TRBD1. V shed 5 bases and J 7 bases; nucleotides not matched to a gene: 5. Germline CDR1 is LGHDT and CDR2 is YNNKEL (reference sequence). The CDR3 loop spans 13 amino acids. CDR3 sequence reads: CASSATGGGGYTF. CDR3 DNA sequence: TGTGCCAGCAGCGCCACAGGGGGCGGTGGCTACACCTTC.